This T cell receptor (beta chain) was recorded in a study of blood T cells in healthy people across ages. About the study: Researchers report that template switching captured about one barcoded beta molecule per two T cells.

For the second PCR, which ran for 7 to 11 cycles, a sample-barcoded 5' primer and a J-beta primer mix were used. Each TCR beta cDNA got a 12-nucleotide random molecular identifier. TCRdb reprocessed the 5' RACE reads via MiXCR and lists one record per CDR3 protein. The sample includes 650,000 or so distinct CDR3 sequences, over 40% seen only once; the top ten take roughly 14%. This clonotype has at least ten counts. The donors, all healthy, were Caucasians living in Russia, aged roughly 6 to 100. Isolated per sample were at least 7 million PBMCs. The sequenced sample was blood. The sequence was obtained from a woman aged 80 or older in good health.

The CDR3 nucleotides are TGTGCCAGCAGCCCTACTAGCGGGGGGGACAATGAGCAGTTCTTC. Translated, it gives CASSPTSGGDNEQFF. This sequence joins TRBV12-3 or TRBV12-4 and TRBJ2-1; 13 nucleotides line up with TRBD2. Losses at the gene ends were 6 bases for V and 5 bases for J; bases not matched to a gene: 4. The CDR3 contains 15 residues.